This T cell receptor (beta chain) was identified in a study of cytomegalovirus exposure and HLA in healthy donors. Use of 60 Vbeta and 13 Jbeta primers characterized the PCR. Assay: immunoSEQ multiplex PCR; the TCRdb copy retains only in-frame clones and omits some. Among over 60,000 clones listed, 65% to 85% were seen once. Points on this clone: Its antigen is not identified.

General study points: In a later analysis, HLA-associated beta chains showed higher expansion and lower generation probabilities than comparable chains.

The sequenced sample consisted of PBMCs. The sequence derives from a man aged 65 to 79 in good health and CMV-seronegative.

The CDR3 sequence is CASSFPGQGSGYTF. CDR3 in DNA: TGTGCCAGCAGCTTCCCGGGACAGGGGTCCGGCTACACCTTC. The chain links TRBV7-9 to TRBJ1-2, with 10 bases aligning to TRBD1. This CDR3 contains 14 residues. Germline trimming cut 3 bases from V and 8 bases from J; bases unmatched to any gene: 6. The germline gives CDR1 SEHNR, CDR2 FQNEAQ (reference sequence).